These 6 T cell receptor beta chains originate from one sample sequenced in a study of TIL therapy for anti-PD-1-resistant metastatic lung cancer. The libraries were made with immunoSEQ v3. Assay used: immunoSEQ multiplex PCR; TCRdb lists only in-frame clones, some missing. The table includes about 57,000 clones, around 80% detected once. Time point denoted: pre-treatment sample, taken before nivolumab and TIL therapy. Specimen: blood, collected at baseline. These receptors were collected from a woman between 30 and 79 years old with non-small cell lung cancer.

The gene calls are TRBV7-2 and TRBJ2-2; D remains ambiguous. This CDR3 comprises 14 residues. The germline CDR1 and CDR2 sequences are SGHTA and FQGNSA. The ends were cut back, 5 bases at V and 5 bases at J, with 12 bases in the middle. This CDR3 is CASSMWFDTGELFF. The CDR3 nucleotides read TGTGCCAGCAGCATGTGGTTCGATACCGGGGAGCTGTTTTTT.

The chain recombines TRBV11-2 with TRBJ2-2; D call uncertain. Germline V gene data show CDR1 as SGHAT and CDR2 as FQNNGV. The CDR3 is 15 amino acids. Between the trimmed V and J ends, which lost 3 bases and 0 bases, there was a span of 8 bases. CDR3 residues: CASSLGSTNTGELFF. In DNA form, the CDR3 reads TGTGCCAGCAGCTTGGGCTCGACGAACACCGGGGAGCTGTTTTTT.

This clone was seen more than once but under ten times. V usage is TRBV5-1 and J usage is TRBJ2-1, with D maybe TRBD2 (6 bases). The germline V gene has CDR1 SGHRS and CDR2 YFSETQ. V was pared by 1 base and J by 5 bases, with 16 bases between. This CDR3 region has 16 residues. The CDR3 bases are TGCGCCAGCAGCTTGAACTTGGGCGGGGCAAACAATGAGCAGTTCTTC. This gives the protein CASSLNLGGANNEQFF.

J is TRBJ2-2 and V is TRBV30; D may be TRBD2 (6 bases). The CDR3 has 18 amino acids. V shed 0 bases and J shed 7 bases, with 24 bases lying between them. Germline V CDR1 and CDR2: GTSNPN, SVGIG (reference sequence). The CDR3 DNA is TGTGCCTGGAGTGTAGGCCCCTCGAGGACTACCACGAGCGGGGAGCTGTTTTTT. Residues: CAWSVGPSRTTTSGELFF.

V usage is TRBV5-5 and J usage is TRBJ2-7, with 9 positions matching TRBD1. V lost 0 bases and J lost 1; bases outside the gene matches: 5. Per germline, CDR1 SGHKS and CDR2 YYEKEE (reference sequence). This CDR3 is 16 amino acids long. Written as DNA, the CDR3 is TGTGCCAGCAGCTTGGGCGGGACAGGGTTGTCCTACGAGCAGTACTTC. Translating gives CASSLGGTGLSYEQYF.

The table lists this clone with a few counts. J is TRBJ1-1 and V is TRBV5-6; the match to TRBD1 covers 8 bases. The CDR3 is 18 residues long. Germline values: CDR1 SGHDT, CDR2 YYEEEE. V dropped 1 base and J dropped 3; count of bases not matched to a gene: 14. This chain's CDR3 is CASSLRYRQGNDDTEAFF. In DNA form, the CDR3 reads TGTGCCAGCAGCTTGCGTTACCGACAGGGGAATGATGACACTGAAGCTTTCTTT.